This passage covers 8 T cell receptor beta chains from one sample sequenced in a study of control samples from healthy donors and cancer patients. Sequencing used immunoSEQ multiplex PCR; TCRdb keeps in-frame clones, though not all of them. The sample consists of about 120,000 clones, 92% of them appearing once. Sequences were obtained from PBMCs. Receptor source: an elderly man with head and neck cancer.

The chain is built from TRBV5-4 and TRBJ2-1; D is unclear. The V and J ends lost 0 bases and 2 bases respectively, with 9 bases between them. The CDR3 covers 15 residues. CDR1 is SGHNT, CDR2 YYREEE, per germline (reference sequence). This CDR3 is CASSLDLDTYNEQFF. In DNA, the CDR3 is TGTGCCAGCAGCTTGGACCTCGACACCTACAATGAGCAGTTCTTC.

V gene TRBV5-4 combines with J gene TRBJ1-1, with a possible D match to TRBD1 (5 bases). The CDR3 runs to 13 residues. Germline CDR1 SGHNT, CDR2 YYREEE (reference sequence). Trimming took 5 bases from V and 1 from J, leaving 9 bases between them. The CDR3 nucleotides read TGTGCCAGCAGGCCCGGGACGAACACTGAAGCTTTCTTT. It encodes CASRPGTNTEAFF.

CDR3 region: CASSQDTGTYNEQFF. CDR3 DNA: TGTGCCAGCAGCCAAGATACGGGGACCTACAATGAGCAGTTCTTC. The genes are TRBV3-1 (or the pseudogene TRBV3-2) and TRBJ2-1; D possibly corresponds to TRBD2 (5 bases). V was pared by 0 bases and J by 2 bases, with 8 bases between. There are 15 residues in the CDR3. CDR1 is LGHDT and CDR2 is YNNKEL in the germline V gene (reference sequence).

J is TRBJ1-5 and V is TRBV30, with D unclear. This CDR3 contains 14 residues. Per germline, CDR1 GTSNPN and CDR2 SVGIG (reference sequence). V was clipped by 0 bases and J by 2 bases, with 8 bases between them. CDR3 region: CAWSVWSGNQPQHF. DNA of the CDR3: TGTGCCTGGAGTGTATGGTCTGGCAATCAGCCCCAGCATTTT.

The V gene is TRBV7-8, the J gene TRBJ2-7; D not resolved. Germline lookup yields CDR1 SGHVS and CDR2 FQNEAQ. CDR3 size: 13 residues. Trimming took 7 bases from V and 3 from J, leaving 13 bases between them. The CDR3 bases are TGTGCCAGCACGGTGGGCCTAAACTACGAGCAGTACTTC. Translation: CASTVGLNYEQYF.

This rearrangement joins TRBV19 to TRBJ1-5; 7 nucleotides match TRBD1. V gave up 6 bases and J gave up 0 bases; unmatched junction bases: 8. The CDR3 has 16 amino acids. CDR1 is LNHDA, CDR2 SQIVND, per germline (reference sequence). The CDR3 sequence: CASSNDRAYSNQPQHF. As DNA, the CDR3 is TGTGCCAGTAGCAATGACAGGGCGTATAGCAATCAGCCCCAGCATTTT.

This chain joins TRBV13 and TRBJ1-3, with no clear D. Trimming pared 2 bases from V and 0 bases from J, leaving 11 bases between. This CDR3 has 16 residues. Germline V gene lookup returns CDR1 PRHDT and CDR2 FYEKMQ (reference sequence). CDR3 DNA sequence: TGTGCCAGCAGCTTAAAGGTGCTGAGCTCTGGAAACACCATATATTTT. Its protein is CASSLKVLSSGNTIYF.

V is TRBV10-3 and J is TRBJ1-2, with D perhaps matching TRBD1 (5 bases). V was trimmed by 4 bases and J by 6 bases, leaving 6 bases between them. Germline V gene data show CDR1 as ENHRY and CDR2 as SYGVKD. The CDR3 contains 11 residues. DNA for the CDR3: TGTGCCATCAGTGGAGGGGATGGCTACACCTTC. Residues: CAISGGDGYTF.